This entry lists 28 T cell receptor beta chains sequenced from one sample in a study of shared clonotypes between healthy human individuals. CD45RO-negative, CCR7-selected cells formed the naive CD8 fraction, which excluded terminally differentiated effector memory CD45RA+ cells. Here immunoSEQ multiplex PCR was the method, and the copy in TCRdb shows in-frame clones only, minus some. The sample lists about 820,000 clones, 80% to 95% occurring once. The sequenced sample consisted of naive CD8+ T cells sorted from blood. The receptors here all came from a man aged 25 to 45 in good health.

The chain carries TRBV7-9 and TRBJ1-2; D call uncertain. V was pared by 5 bases and J by 1 base, with 8 bases between. The CDR3 is 13 residues long. CDR1 SEHNR and CDR2 FQNEAQ come from the germline V gene (reference sequence). CDR3 sequence reads: CASSPAVNYGYTF. CDR3 DNA sequence: TGTGCCAGCAGCCCAGCAGTTAACTATGGCTACACCTTC. The variable domain in full, with the rest retrieved from reference TRBV7-9 and TRBJ1-2, is DTGVSQNPRHKITKRGQNVTFRCDPISEHNRLYWYRQTLGQGPEFLTYFQNEAQLEKSRLLSDRFSAERPKGSFSTLEIQRTEQGDSAMYLCASSPAVNYGYTFGSGTRLTVV.

The J gene is TRBJ1-5, the V gene TRBV19, with D uncertain. Looked up from germline, CDR1 is LNHDA and CDR2 is SQIVND (reference sequence). The CDR3 length is 13 residues. The V end lost 5 bases, the J end lost 3 bases, and 8 bases lay between the germline ends. CDR3 in DNA: TGTGCCAGTAGTGACGGCCTCAATCAGCCCCAGCATTTT. Its protein is CASSDGLNQPQHF.

The V gene is TRBV4-1, the J gene TRBJ2-7, with D unresolved. Germline loops: CDR1 MGHRA, CDR2 YSYEKL. V lost 0 bases and J lost 2, with 5 bases in between. This CDR3 is 13 amino acids long. DNA of the CDR3: TGCGCCAGCAGCCAAGAAGGCACCTACGAGCAGTACTTC. This gives the protein CASSQEGTYEQYF.

The V call is TRBV7-6, the J call TRBJ2-7; 12 bases map to TRBD2. The CDR3 spans 18 residues. CDR1 is SGHVS, CDR2 FNYEAQ, per germline. V gave up 5 bases and J gave up 4 bases; unmatched junction bases: 15. The CDR3 loop reads CASSPARLAGGPSYEQYF. As DNA, the CDR3 is TGTGCCAGCAGCCCTGCTAGGCTAGCGGGAGGGCCCTCTTACGAGCAGTACTTC.

Note on this clone: The same CDR3 also results from other DNA sequences found in this sample. The chain recombines TRBV6-5 with TRBJ2-7; 11 positions match TRBD1. This CDR3 has 14 amino acids. Losses at the gene ends were 6 bases for V and 3 bases for J; bases not matched to a gene: 4. Germline assignment: CDR1 MNHEY and CDR2 SVGAGI. The CDR3 coding sequence is TGTGCCAGCAGCCTAGGGACAGGGGGCTACGAGCAGTACTTC. Protein: CASSLGTGGYEQYF.

This clone appeared a few times. V gene TRBV9 combines with J gene TRBJ2-7; possible D gene TRBD2, 5 bases. The V end was cut by 0 bases, the J end by 5 bases, with 12 bases between. This CDR3 is 14 amino acids long. The germline V gene encodes CDR1 SGDLS and CDR2 YYNGEE. The CDR3 protein is CASSVDTGKDEQYF. CDR3 DNA: TGTGCCAGCAGCGTAGATACGGGGAAGGACGAGCAGTACTTC.

The chain is built from TRBV7-9 and TRBJ1-3, with 7 nucleotides matching TRBD1. The CDR3 is made up of 16 amino acids. Trimming removed 0 bases from V and 2 bases from J; junction bases left unmatched: 4. CDR1 and CDR2 from the germline V gene are SEHNR and FQNEAQ (reference sequence). DNA of the CDR3: TGTGCCAGCAGCTTAGCGCGTCAGGGGGCTGGAAACACCATATATTTT. Its protein product is CASSLARQGAGNTIYF.

The chain employs TRBV7-9 and TRBJ2-7; tentatively, D is TRBD1 (5 bases). Germline assignment: CDR1 SEHNR and CDR2 FQNEAQ (reference sequence). The V and J ends lost 0 bases and 2 bases respectively, with 8 bases between them. The CDR3 is 14 residues long. In DNA form, the CDR3 reads TGTGCCAGCAGCTTAGCAGTGGACACCTACGAGCAGTACTTC. This translates into CASSLAVDTYEQYF.

The chain employs TRBV27 and TRBJ2-7; D might be TRBD1 (5 bases). The CDR3 covers 16 residues. V lost 5 bases and J lost 3, with 20 bases in between. Germline-derived CDR1 and CDR2 are MNHEY and SMNVEV (reference sequence). This CDR3 is CASSPSQGTHIYEQYF. In DNA form, the CDR3 reads TGTGCCAGCAGTCCAAGCCAGGGAACTCATATCTACGAGCAGTACTTC.

The chain combines TRBV2 with TRBJ2-3; a possible D gene is TRBD1 (6 bases). The CDR3 is 12 amino acids. Deletions cut 7 bases from V and 4 bases from J, with 9 bases between. Germline-derived CDR1 and CDR2 are SNHLY and FYNNEI. This chain's CDR3 is CASITGPDTQYF. The CDR3, as DNA: TGTGCCAGCATCACAGGGCCAGATACGCAGTATTTT.

This clone was observed once. The chain recombines TRBV15 with TRBJ2-7, with D perhaps TRBD1 (6 bases). The ends were cut back, 5 bases at V and 3 bases at J, with 11 bases in the middle. This CDR3 has 13 residues. Germline-derived CDR1 and CDR2 are LNHNV and YYDKDF (reference sequence). The CDR3 reads CATSVRQDYEQYF. The CDR3 region has the DNA TGTGCCACCAGCGTAAGACAGGACTACGAGCAGTACTTC.

CDR3 amino acids: CASSLLREGPYNEQFF. CDR3 sequence (DNA): TGTGCCAGCAGTTTGTTGCGGGAGGGTCCCTACAATGAGCAGTTCTTC. The V gene is TRBV28, the J gene TRBJ2-1; 9 nucleotides align to TRBD2. Germline V gene data show CDR1 as MDHEN and CDR2 as SYDVKM. J lost 2 bases, V lost 3 bases, and 5 bases had no gene match. CDR3 size: 16 residues.

The V gene is TRBV7-2, the J gene TRBJ2-7; no reliable D call. Germline lookup yields CDR1 SGHTA and CDR2 FQGNSA. Trimming left V 2 bases short and J 0 bases short, with 8 bases between. This CDR3 has 14 amino acids. Written as DNA, the CDR3 is TGTGCCAGCAGCTTACTGGCGGCCTCCTACGAGCAGTACTTC. Translated: CASSLLAASYEQYF.

This sequence joins TRBV6-1 and TRBJ2-7, with 8 bases fitting TRBD2. The CDR3 has 13 amino acids. The V gene's germline CDR1 is MNHNS and CDR2 SASEGT. Losses at the gene ends were 7 bases for V and 3 bases for J; bases not matched to a gene: 5. CDR3 in amino acids: CASIYRGGYEQYF. As DNA, the CDR3 is TGTGCCAGCATTTACCGGGGGGGCTACGAGCAGTACTTC.

J is TRBJ2-7 and V is TRBV5-4, with 11 bases that match TRBD2. Germline CDR1 is SGHNT and CDR2 is YYREEE (reference sequence). The CDR3 has 16 residues. The trim removed 4 bases at V and 4 bases at J, leaving 10 bases unmatched. For the CDR3, the DNA is TGTGCCAGCAGCCGGAGGGGACTAGCGGAAATATACGAGCAGTACTTC. Its translation: CASSRRGLAEIYEQYF.

This clone was recorded once. Its ends do not fully match the called genes, so a read error is possible. This chain links TRBV7-7 with TRBJ2-5; D is possibly TRBD2 (5 bases). CDR3 length: 19 amino acids. The germline V gene encodes CDR1 SSHAT and CDR2 FNYEAQ (reference sequence). The CDR3, as DNA: TGTGCTAGCAGCCCGGAAGAGGGCTCTTATCGGCGCCGGGAAGAGACCCAGTACTTC. This translates into CASSPEEGSYRRREETQYF.

The chain couples TRBV18 to TRBJ1-5, with 10 positions matching TRBD1. Germline lookup yields CDR1 KGHSH and CDR2 LQKENI. This CDR3 region has 19 residues. V lost 1 base and J lost 0; bases outside the gene matches: 9. CDR3: CASSPQLGTGDYSNQPQHF. The CDR3 DNA is TGTGCCAGCTCACCACAGCTCGGGACAGGGGATTATAGCAATCAGCCCCAGCATTTT.

This rearrangement joins TRBV6-5 to TRBJ2-1; D unclear. Germline assignment: CDR1 MNHEY and CDR2 SVGAGI. V was trimmed by 2 bases and J by 4 bases, leaving 12 bases between them. The CDR3 is 15 residues long. CDR3 nucleotides: TGTGCCAGCAGTTACCTATATACAGATTACAATGAGCAGTTCTTC. This sequence encodes CASSYLYTDYNEQFF.

The V gene is TRBV28, the J gene TRBJ2-7, with a possible D match to TRBD1 (6 bases). Deletions cut 6 bases from V and 3 bases from J, with 12 bases between. This CDR3 has 13 amino acids. Germline V gene data show CDR1 as MDHEN and CDR2 as SYDVKM. This CDR3 is CASRPGHSYEQYF. CDR3 nucleotides: TGTGCCAGCAGGCCGGGACACAGCTACGAGCAGTACTTC.

The CDR3 DNA is TGTGCCACCCGAAGCGGGAGCTCCTACAATGAGCAGTTCTTC. Its translation: CATRSGSSYNEQFF. This chain joins TRBV28 and TRBJ2-1; 8 bases line up with TRBD2. V lost 10 bases and J lost 0; bases outside the gene matches: 5. CDR1 is MDHEN and CDR2 is SYDVKM in the germline V gene. This CDR3 has 14 amino acids.

This clone was recorded at least ten times. The same CDR3 arises from other DNA sequences in this sample as well. The J gene is TRBJ2-2, the V gene TRBV5-6; D remains ambiguous. This CDR3 has 12 amino acids. Deletions cut 3 bases from V and 8 bases from J, with 8 bases between. Germline lookup yields CDR1 SGHDT and CDR2 YYEEEE. The CDR3 bases are TGTGCCAGCAGCTGGTCGAGTGGGGAGCTGTTTTTT. Translating it yields CASSWSSGELFF. The entire variable domain, with the rest obtained from reference TRBV5-6 and TRBJ2-2, is as follows: DAGVTQSPTHLIKTRGQQVTLRCSPKSGHDTVSWYQQALGQGPQFIFQYYEEEERQRGNFPDRFSGHQFPNYSSELNVNALLLGDSALYLCASSWSSGELFFGEGSRLTVL.

The rearrangement joins TRBV4-1 to TRBJ2-7; the D is unclear. The CDR3 consists of 15 residues. Germline assignment: CDR1 MGHRA and CDR2 YSYEKL. V was pared by 2 bases and J by 1 base, with 12 bases between. CDR3 loop: CASSQQQLVSYEQYF. In nucleotides, the CDR3 is TGCGCCAGCAGCCAACAACAGCTGGTTTCCTACGAGCAGTACTTC.

J is TRBJ2-2 and V is TRBV7-9; D possibly corresponds to TRBD2 (6 bases). Trimming left V 1 base short and J 0 bases short, with 9 bases between. The CDR3 runs 16 residues. The V gene's germline CDR1 is SEHNR and CDR2 FQNEAQ (reference sequence). The CDR3 sequence: CASSLGGGANTGELFF. DNA for the CDR3: TGTGCCAGCAGCTTAGGTGGCGGGGCGAACACCGGGGAGCTGTTTTTT.

The rearrangement joins TRBV2 to TRBJ2-3; either TRBD1 or TRBD2 may fit D (5 bases each). CDR3 length: 15 amino acids. V was clipped by 10 bases and J by 1 base, with 18 bases between them. CDR1 is SNHLY, CDR2 FYNNEI, per germline. The CDR3 DNA is TGTGCCATTCCGACCCGGGACCTCGGCACAGATACGCAGTATTTT. It codes for CAIPTRDLGTDTQYF.

The rearrangement joins TRBV5-1 to TRBJ2-3; TRBD2 matches at 8 bases. Losses at the gene ends were 3 bases for V and 0 bases for J; bases not matched to a gene: 6. The CDR3 runs 16 residues. CDR1 is SGHRS, CDR2 YFSETQ, per germline. CDR3 sequence: CASSYTIAGSTDTQYF. The CDR3 DNA is TGCGCCAGCAGCTACACTATAGCGGGAAGCACAGATACGCAGTATTTT. Complete variable domain (other parts from reference TRBV5-1 and TRBJ2-3): KAGVTQTPRYLIKTRGQQVTLSCSPISGHRSVSWYQQTPGQGLQFLFEYFSETQRNKGNFPGRFSGRQFSNSRSEMNVSTLELGDSALYLCASSYTIAGSTDTQYFGPGTRLTVL.

The chain recombines TRBV27 with TRBJ2-1; TRBD2 matches 10 bases. This CDR3 has 14 residues. V lost 4 bases and J lost 8; bases outside the gene matches: 5. Looked up from germline, CDR1 is MNHEY and CDR2 is SMNVEV (reference sequence). The CDR3: CASSSGLARYEQFF. CDR3 nucleotides: TGTGCCAGCAGTTCGGGACTAGCGAGGTATGAGCAGTTCTTC.

V gene TRBV7-9 combines with J gene TRBJ2-7; D unresolved. Germline values: CDR1 SEHNR, CDR2 FQNEAQ (reference sequence). With 6 bases removed from V and 0 bases from J, the gap between germline ends came to 12 bases. This CDR3 spans 14 amino acids. The CDR3 DNA reads as TGTGCCAGCAGTTGGGCGGCTAGCTCCTACGAGCAGTACTTC. It translates to CASSWAASSYEQYF.

The chain is built from TRBV6-4 and TRBJ2-1; D may be TRBD2 (6 bases). Trimming left V 2 bases short and J 2 bases short, with 16 bases between. The CDR3 length is 17 residues. Germline CDR1 is MRHNA and CDR2 is SNTAGT. In DNA form, the CDR3 reads TGTGCCAGCAGTGACACACGAGCCGGCGGGACCTACAATGAGCAGTTCTTC. This gives the protein CASSDTRAGGTYNEQFF.